This T cell receptor (beta chain) stems from a study of cytomegalovirus exposure and HLA in healthy donors. As for the study in general: There were several hundred genotyped donors. Of these, about 81% fell in the genetic ancestry cluster associated with self-reported Caucasian donors. Study observations and caveats: Sequence variants that were highly shared formed a cluster that was likely a sequencing artifact.

The PCR had 60 Vbeta and 13 Jbeta primers. The assay was immunoSEQ multiplex PCR, and TCRdb's table has in-frame clones only and misses some. Of about 180,000 clones listed, around 78% are singletons. In regard to this clone: The antigen is unknown.

Sequencing was carried out using PBMCs. The clonotype was recovered from a woman between 50 and 59 years old in good health and CMV-seropositive.

The CDR3 region is CASSFGSYGYTF. The CDR3 DNA follows: TGTGCCAGCAGTTTCGGTTCGTATGGCTACACCTTC. V and J are TRBV28 and TRBJ1-2, with D hard to call. Trimming left V 3 bases short and J 5 bases short, with 7 bases between. Per the germline V gene, CDR1 is MDHEN and CDR2 is SYDVKM. The length of the CDR3 is 12 residues.